This T cell receptor (beta chain) emerged from a study of human T cells and chemical hapten exposure (dated by TCRdb to about 2021). With respect to the entire study: For sensitization, 2% DPC in acetone was applied to a 2 cm by 2 cm area of upper inner arm skin. About 30 alopecia patients provided blood for TCR sequencing at one to four time points (pre-sensitization, 2, 6 and 24 weeks). Patch testing on the upper back used Finn chambers containing 0.01% DPC, with scoring done after 6 days according to International Contact Dermatitis Research Group standards. Blood was sampled from patients pre-sensitization (week 0) and at 2, 6 and about 24 weeks after DPC sensitization. The study tracked peripheral blood TCR repertoire changes in vivo during primary and secondary sensitization to the hapten diphenylcyclopropenone (DPC) in alopecia patients. Libraries were pooled for sequencing, and variation in per-sample TCR yields was attributed mainly to small differences in library volumes within the pool. Alopecia areata with under or over 50% scalp involvement, alopecia totalis and alopecia universalis were represented in the patient cohort, which was mostly female. Patients additionally received weekly therapeutic DPC doses to the scalp throughout the roughly 25-week study period.

The library was obtained by RACE. The instrument given in TCRdb is NextSeq 500. During library preparation, unique molecular identifiers were attached to individual cDNA molecules so that TCRs could be counted in a quantitative, reproducible way. From each blood RNA sample, both TCR alpha and TCR beta chains were sequenced. As for the authors' bioinformatics: The median number of TCRs per sample was roughly 100,000, ranging from about 20,000 to 750,000. The Decombinator software suite was used to annotate the V, J and CDR3 of the TCR reads. To make PS versus PT1 abundance plots, every sample was subsampled to the same number of TCRs (28,000). TCRs were defined as expanded if absent before sensitization and observed at least eight times at the 2-week time point. TCRdb cleaned the public reads at Q25 with fastp, built clones with MiXCR and kept in-frame beta chains. Rows merge per CDR3 protein into single entries with the most common DNA and genes. The V and J calls come from TCRdb's annotation, not from the publication. The sample data list some 74,000 distinct CDR3 sequences, and under 15% of these were observed just once. The ten largest clonotypes hold approximately 5% of the sample.

The paper as a whole reports these results and caveats: The number of TCRs above 1 in 1000 frequency did not change with DPC sensitization; there was no evidence of global repertoire structure alterations. Compared with pre-sensitization or healthy control sets, expanded TCRs formed significantly more large CDR3 similarity clusters, which is consistent with antigen-driven responses. Because all patients had alopecia, a presumed autoimmune disease, the immune response of the patients might differ from that of healthy individuals. The number of PT1 expanded TCRs positively correlated with patch test score, significant at thresholds 8, 16 and 32 but not 4. Repeated subsampling changed both the strength of the expansion versus patch-test correlation and the threshold at which the correlation became significant.

This clonotype was detected a few times. Its antigen remains unidentified. The record has no base qualities; no much larger clone is one base away. Sample time point, as interpreted from the label and publication: patch test 3, about 24 weeks after DPC sensitization. The treatment or condition label, read with the paper, signifies: therapeutic diphenylcyclopropenone sensitization with weekly scalp DPC. At every patch-test visit, the blood draw took place before the patch test was put on. To be eligible, patients had to be aged 18 to 70, diagnosed with alopecia and judged suitable for DPC therapy, while pregnant patients were excluded. Unfractionated whole blood was collected in Tempus Blood RNA tubes, and total RNA was extracted from that blood. The CDR1 and CDR2 encoded by the germline V gene (reference sequence) are DFQATT and SNEGSKA. From its cysteine to its phenylalanine, the CDR3 spans 14 amino acids. The sequence is cut down to CDR3 DNA, 42 bases in frame from base 1. Trimming removed 2 bases from V and 0 bases from J, leaving 8 bases between the germline ends.

This receptor chain uses TRBV20-1 and TRBJ1-5; the D gene is possibly TRBD1, with 5 bases matching. The TCR was taken from a woman aged 50 to 60 with alopecia areata. Some clones in this sample may be carry-over from other donors' samples. The input for sequencing was whole blood, taken in connection with sensitization to the hapten diphenylcyclopropenone (DPC). The sequence in DNA is TGCAGTGCTAGACGGACACTTAGCAATCAGCCCCAGCATTTT. Translated, it gives CSARRTLSNQPQHF.